This T cell receptor beta chain was retrieved from a study of blood T cell repertoires in COVID-19. As for the study in general: From the United States, Italy and Spain came samples of acute and convalescent COVID-19. Sample material is recorded as cDNA or gDNA derived from T cells, B-cell-depleted T cells, or PBMCs.

In the authors' workflow: Estimates of nucleated cell counts were drawn from the amplification of reference gene primers. Libraries were prepared by immunoSEQ multiplex PCR; TCRdb keeps only in-frame clonotypes and omits some of them. The V and J calls and clone size are taken from that table; D and trimming were inferred from the DNA. The table shows under 500,000 clones, with roughly 90% occurring only once. V was cut by 5 bases and J by 1 base, with 15 bases left in between. This CDR3 spans 15 amino acids. The V gene's germline CDR1 is MNHEY and CDR2 SVGAGI. The sequence was obtained from a woman aged 25 to 39 with acute or convalescent COVID-19. Sample: peripheral blood. The chain links TRBV6-5 to TRBJ2-7, with D hard to call. The CDR3 region is CASSTHTIVSYEQYF. CDR3 nucleotide sequence: TGTGCCAGCAGTACCCATACTATTGTATCCTACGAGCAGTACTTC.